This TCR beta chain emerged from a study of blood T cell repertoires in COVID-19. Whole-study context: Nucleic acid was either cDNA or gDNA, and it came from T cells, B-cell-depleted T cells, or PBMCs.

Trimming stripped 4 bases from V and 2 bases from J, with 8 bases between. CDR1 is MGHDK, CDR2 SYGVNS, per germline. The CDR3 runs 14 residues. In the original workflow: By means of reference gene primer amplification, nucleated cell counts were estimated. Libraries were prepared by immunoSEQ multiplex PCR; TCRdb keeps only in-frame clonotypes and omits some of them. The V and J calls and clone size come from that table; D and trimming were worked out from the DNA. The sample shows 350,000 to 550,000 clones, roughly nine tenths of them seen only once. The sequence was obtained from a man aged 25-45 years who had recovered from COVID-19. Sequenced sample: PBMCs or T cells enriched from blood (not recorded which). The chain uses TRBV25-1 and TRBJ2-2; tentatively, D is TRBD2 (6 bases). CDR3 loop: CASSGLVNTGELFF. The CDR3 coding sequence is TGTGCCAGCAGTGGACTAGTCAACACCGGGGAGCTGTTTTTT.